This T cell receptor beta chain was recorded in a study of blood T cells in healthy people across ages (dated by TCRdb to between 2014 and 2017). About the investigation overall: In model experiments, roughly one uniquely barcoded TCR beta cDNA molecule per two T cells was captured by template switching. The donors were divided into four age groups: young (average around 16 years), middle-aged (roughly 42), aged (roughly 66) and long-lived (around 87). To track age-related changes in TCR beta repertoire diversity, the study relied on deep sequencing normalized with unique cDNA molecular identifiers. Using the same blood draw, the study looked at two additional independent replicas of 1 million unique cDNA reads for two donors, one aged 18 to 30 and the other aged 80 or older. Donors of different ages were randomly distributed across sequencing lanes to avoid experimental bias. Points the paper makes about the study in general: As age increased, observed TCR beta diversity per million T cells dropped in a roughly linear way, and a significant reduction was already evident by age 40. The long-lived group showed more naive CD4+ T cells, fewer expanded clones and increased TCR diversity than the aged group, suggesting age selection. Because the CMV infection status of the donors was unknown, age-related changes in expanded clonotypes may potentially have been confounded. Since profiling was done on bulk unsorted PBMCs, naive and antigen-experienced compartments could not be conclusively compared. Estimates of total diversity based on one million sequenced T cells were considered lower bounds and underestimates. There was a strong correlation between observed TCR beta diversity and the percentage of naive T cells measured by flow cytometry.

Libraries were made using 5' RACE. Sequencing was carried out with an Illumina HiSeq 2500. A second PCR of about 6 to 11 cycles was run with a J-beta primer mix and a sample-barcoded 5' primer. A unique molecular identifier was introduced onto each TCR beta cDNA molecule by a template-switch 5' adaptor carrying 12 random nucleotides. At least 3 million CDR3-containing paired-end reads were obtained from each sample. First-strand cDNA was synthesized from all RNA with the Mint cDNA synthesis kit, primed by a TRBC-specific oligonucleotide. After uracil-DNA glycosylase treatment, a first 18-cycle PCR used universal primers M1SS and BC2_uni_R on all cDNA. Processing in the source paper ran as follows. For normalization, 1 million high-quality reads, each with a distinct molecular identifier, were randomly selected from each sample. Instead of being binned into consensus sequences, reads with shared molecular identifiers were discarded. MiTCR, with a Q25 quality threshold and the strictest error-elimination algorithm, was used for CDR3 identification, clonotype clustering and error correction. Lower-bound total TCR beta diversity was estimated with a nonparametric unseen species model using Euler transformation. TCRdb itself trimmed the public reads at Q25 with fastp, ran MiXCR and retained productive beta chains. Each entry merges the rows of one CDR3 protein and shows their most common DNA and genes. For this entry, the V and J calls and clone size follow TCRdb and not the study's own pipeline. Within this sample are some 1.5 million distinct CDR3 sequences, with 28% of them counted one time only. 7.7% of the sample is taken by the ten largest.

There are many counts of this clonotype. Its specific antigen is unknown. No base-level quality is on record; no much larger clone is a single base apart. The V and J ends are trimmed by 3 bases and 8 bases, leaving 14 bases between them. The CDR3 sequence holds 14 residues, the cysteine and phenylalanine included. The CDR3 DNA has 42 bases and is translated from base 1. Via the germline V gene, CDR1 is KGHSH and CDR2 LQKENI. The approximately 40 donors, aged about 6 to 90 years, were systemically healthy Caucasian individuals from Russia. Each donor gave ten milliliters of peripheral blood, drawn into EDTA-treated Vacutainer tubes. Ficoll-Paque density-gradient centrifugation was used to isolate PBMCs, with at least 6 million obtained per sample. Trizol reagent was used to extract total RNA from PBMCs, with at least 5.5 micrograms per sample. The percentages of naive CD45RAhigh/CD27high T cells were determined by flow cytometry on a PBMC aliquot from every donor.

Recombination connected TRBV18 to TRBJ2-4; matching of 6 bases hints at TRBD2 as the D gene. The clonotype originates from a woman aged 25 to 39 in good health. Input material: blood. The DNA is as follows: TGTGCCAGCTCACCTTACGGGGGTAGAGACATTCAGTACTTC. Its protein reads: CASSPYGGRDIQYF. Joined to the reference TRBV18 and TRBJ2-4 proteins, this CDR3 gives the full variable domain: NAGVMQNPRHLVRRRGQEARLRCSPMKGHSHVYWYRQLPEEGLKFMVYLQKENIIDESGMPKERFSAEFPKEGPSILRIQQVVRGDSAAYFCASSPYGGRDIQYFGAGTRLSVL.